These 2 T cell receptor beta chains were sequenced from one sample in a study of blood T cells in healthy people across ages. Primers used in a second PCR of roughly 6 to 11 cycles were a sample-barcoded 5' primer and a J-beta primer mix. TCRdb independently ran MiXCR on the 5' RACE reads; one entry per CDR3 protein. The sample consists of 1.5 million to 2 million distinct CDR3 sequences, 28% of them appearing once. Specimen: blood. Receptors originate from a woman aged 25 to 39 in good health.

This clonotype occurred a few times. The rearrangement uses TRBV20-1 and TRBJ2-1; possibly TRBD2 for D (6 bases). Trimming took off 5 bases at V and 4 bases at J, with 18 bases between the two ends. CDR1 DFQATT and CDR2 SNEGSKA come from the germline V gene (reference sequence). This CDR3 contains 15 residues. The chain's CDR3 is CSAGGSAGSYNEQFF. CDR3 bases: TGCAGTGCTGGGGGGTCGGCGGGGTCGTACAATGAGCAGTTCTTC.

This sequence joins TRBV20-1 and TRBJ2-3, with 9 bases matching TRBD2. J lost 8 bases, V lost 2 bases, and 20 bases had no gene match. This CDR3 is built from 18 residues. Germline V gene sequence: CDR1 DFQATT, CDR2 SNEGSKA (reference sequence). CDR3 sequence: CSARPVAGVFRSHGTQYF. The CDR3 DNA is TGCAGTGCTAGACCCGTAGCGGGAGTTTTTCGTTCTCATGGTACGCAGTATTTT.